This TCR beta chain was obtained from a study of T cells in tuberculosis. Study in general: In South Africa, adults with active tuberculosis were compared with IGRA-negative and latently infected IGRA-positive adolescents.

A note on this clone: Its matching antigen is unknown.

The repertoire was sequenced with immunoSEQ multiplex PCR; TCRdb's copy has only in-frame clones and lacks some. The table records approximately 20,000 clones, more than 95% of them present only once. General observations from the study: Classification accuracy was 87% (AUROC 0.8 to 0.9) with the GMM-specific repertoire. GMM-specific TCRs were nearer to active tuberculosis alpha repertoires, suggesting expansion. Shorter CDR3-alpha in active tuberculosis partly drove smaller distances.

Trimming cost V 3 bases and J 6 bases, with 11 bases left between them. This CDR3 is 13 amino acids long. Germline V gene sequence: CDR1 LNHDA, CDR2 SQIVND (reference sequence). This TCR derives from a donor aged 10-29 years with latent tuberculosis or without tuberculosis infection. The chain has TRBV19 and TRBJ1-2; D gene uncertain. Sequenced material: PBMCs. CDR3 residues: CASSIRTGHGYTF. In nucleotides, the CDR3 is TGTGCCAGTAGTATTAGGACTGGCCATGGCTACACCTTC.